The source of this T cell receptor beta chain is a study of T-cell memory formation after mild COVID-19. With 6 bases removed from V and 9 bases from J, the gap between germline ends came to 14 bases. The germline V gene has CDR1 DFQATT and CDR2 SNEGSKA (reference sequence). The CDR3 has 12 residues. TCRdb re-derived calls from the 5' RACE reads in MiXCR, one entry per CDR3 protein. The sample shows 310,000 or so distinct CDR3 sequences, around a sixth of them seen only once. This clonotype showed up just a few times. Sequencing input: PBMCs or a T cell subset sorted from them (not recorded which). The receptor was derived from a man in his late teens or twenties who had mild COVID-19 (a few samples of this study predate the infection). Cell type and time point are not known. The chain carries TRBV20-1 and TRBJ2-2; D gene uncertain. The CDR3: CSAPRGSRELFF. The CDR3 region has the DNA TGCAGTGCCCCCCGAGGCAGTAGGGAGCTGTTTTTT.